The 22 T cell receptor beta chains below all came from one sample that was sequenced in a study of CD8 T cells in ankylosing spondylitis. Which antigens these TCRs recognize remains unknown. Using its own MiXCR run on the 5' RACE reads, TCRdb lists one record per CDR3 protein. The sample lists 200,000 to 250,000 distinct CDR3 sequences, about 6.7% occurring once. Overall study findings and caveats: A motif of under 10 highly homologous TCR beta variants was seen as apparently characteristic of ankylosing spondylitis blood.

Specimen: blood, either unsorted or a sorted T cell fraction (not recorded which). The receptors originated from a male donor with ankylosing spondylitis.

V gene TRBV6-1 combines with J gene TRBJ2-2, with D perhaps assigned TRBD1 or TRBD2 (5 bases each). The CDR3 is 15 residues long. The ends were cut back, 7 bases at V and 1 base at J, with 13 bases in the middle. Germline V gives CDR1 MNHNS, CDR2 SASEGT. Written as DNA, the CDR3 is TGTGCCAGCACACGGGGCAGGGTGAACACCGGGGAGCTGTTTTTT. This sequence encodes CASTRGRVNTGELFF.

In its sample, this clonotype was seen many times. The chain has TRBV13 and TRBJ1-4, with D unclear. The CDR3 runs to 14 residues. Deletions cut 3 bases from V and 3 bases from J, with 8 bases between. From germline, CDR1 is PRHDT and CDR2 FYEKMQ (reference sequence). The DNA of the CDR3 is TGTGCCAGCAGCTTTGCCGGGTCTAATGAAAAACTGTTTTTT. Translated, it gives CASSFAGSNEKLFF.

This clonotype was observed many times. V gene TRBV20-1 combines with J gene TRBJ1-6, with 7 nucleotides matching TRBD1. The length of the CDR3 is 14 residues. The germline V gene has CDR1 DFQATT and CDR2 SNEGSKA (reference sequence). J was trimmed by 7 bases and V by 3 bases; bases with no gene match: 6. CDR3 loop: CSARAGTENSPLHF. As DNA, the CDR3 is TGCAGTGCTAGGGCCGGGACAGAGAATTCACCCCTCCACTTT.

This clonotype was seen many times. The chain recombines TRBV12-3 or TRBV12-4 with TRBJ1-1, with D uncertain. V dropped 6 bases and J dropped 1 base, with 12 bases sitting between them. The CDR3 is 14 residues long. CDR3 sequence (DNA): TGTGCCAGCAGCCCCCCGGCTGGGAACACTGAAGCTTTCTTT. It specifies CASSPPAGNTEAFF.

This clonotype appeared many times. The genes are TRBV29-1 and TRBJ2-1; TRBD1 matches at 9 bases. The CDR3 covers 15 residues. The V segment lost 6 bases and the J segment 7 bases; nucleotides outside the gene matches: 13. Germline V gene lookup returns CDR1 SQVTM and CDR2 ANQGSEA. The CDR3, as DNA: TGCAGCGTCCCAGAACAGGGGGCGTTCACAAATGAGCAGTTCTTC. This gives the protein CSVPEQGAFTNEQFF.

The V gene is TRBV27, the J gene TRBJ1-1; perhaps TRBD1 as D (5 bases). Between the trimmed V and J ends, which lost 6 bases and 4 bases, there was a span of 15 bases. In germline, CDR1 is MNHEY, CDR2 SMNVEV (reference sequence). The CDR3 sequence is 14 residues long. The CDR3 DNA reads TGTGCCAGCAGACCAACCGGGGCAGGCACTGAAGCTTTCTTT. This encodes CASRPTGAGTEAFF.

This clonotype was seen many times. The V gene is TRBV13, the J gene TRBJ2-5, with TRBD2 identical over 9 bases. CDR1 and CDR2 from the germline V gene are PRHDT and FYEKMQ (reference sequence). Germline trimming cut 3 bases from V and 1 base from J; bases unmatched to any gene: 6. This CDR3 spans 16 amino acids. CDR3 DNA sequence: TGTGCCAGCAGCTTTCGTCTAGCGGGACGCCAAGAGACCCAGTACTTC. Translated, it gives CASSFRLAGRQETQYF.

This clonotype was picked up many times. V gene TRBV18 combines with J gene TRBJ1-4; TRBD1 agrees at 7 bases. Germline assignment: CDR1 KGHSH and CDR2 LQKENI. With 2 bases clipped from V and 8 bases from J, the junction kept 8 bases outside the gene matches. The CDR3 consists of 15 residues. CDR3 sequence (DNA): TGTGCCAGCTCACCAAGAGACAGGGCTTTGGAAAAACTGTTTTTT. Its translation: CASSPRDRALEKLFF.

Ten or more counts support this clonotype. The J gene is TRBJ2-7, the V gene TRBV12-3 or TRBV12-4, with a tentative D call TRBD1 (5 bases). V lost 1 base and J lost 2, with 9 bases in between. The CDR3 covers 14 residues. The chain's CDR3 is CASSLGYRTYEQYF. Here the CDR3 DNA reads TGTGCCAGCAGTTTAGGTTACAGGACCTACGAGCAGTACTTC.

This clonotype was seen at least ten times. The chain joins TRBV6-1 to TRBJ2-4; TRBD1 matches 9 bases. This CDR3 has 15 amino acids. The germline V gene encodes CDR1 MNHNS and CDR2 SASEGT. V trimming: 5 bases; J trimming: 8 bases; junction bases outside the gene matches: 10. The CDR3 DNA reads TGTGCCAGCAGTCCCCGGTTTGACAGGGGGTACATTCAGTACTTC. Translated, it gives CASSPRFDRGYIQYF.

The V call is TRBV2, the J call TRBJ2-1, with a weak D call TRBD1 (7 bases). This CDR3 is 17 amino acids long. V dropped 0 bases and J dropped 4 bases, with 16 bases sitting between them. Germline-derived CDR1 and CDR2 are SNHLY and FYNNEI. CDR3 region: CASSEARGQNPYNEQFF. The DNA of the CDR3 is TGTGCCAGCAGTGAAGCGCGGGGACAGAATCCTTACAATGAGCAGTTCTTC.

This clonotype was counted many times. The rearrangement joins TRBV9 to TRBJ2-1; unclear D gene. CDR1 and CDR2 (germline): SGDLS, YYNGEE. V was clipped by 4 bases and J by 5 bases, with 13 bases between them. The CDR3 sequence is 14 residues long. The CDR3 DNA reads TGTGCCAGCAGCCAAGGGCGAGGAAACAATGAGCAGTTCTTC. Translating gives CASSQGRGNNEQFF.

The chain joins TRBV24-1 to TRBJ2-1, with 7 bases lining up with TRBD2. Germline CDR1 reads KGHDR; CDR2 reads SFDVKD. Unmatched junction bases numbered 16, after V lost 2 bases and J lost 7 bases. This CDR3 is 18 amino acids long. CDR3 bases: TGTGCCACCAGTGATTATCCCCACTCGGCGGGAGCAGGGAATGAGCAGTTCTTC. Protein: CATSDYPHSAGAGNEQFF.

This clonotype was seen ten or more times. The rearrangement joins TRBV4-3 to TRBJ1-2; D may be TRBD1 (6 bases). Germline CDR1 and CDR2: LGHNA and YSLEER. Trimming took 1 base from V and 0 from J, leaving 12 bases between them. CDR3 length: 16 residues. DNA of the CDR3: TGCGCCAGCAGCCAAGTTAACAGGGCATCTAACTATGGCTACACCTTC. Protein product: CASSQVNRASNYGYTF.

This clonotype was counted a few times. Here the CDR3 reads CASSSDGGEKLFF. The CDR3, as DNA: TGTGCCAGCAGTTCGGACGGGGGTGAAAAACTGTTTTTT. The chain has TRBV7-9 and TRBJ1-4, with a tentative D call TRBD1 (5 bases). Germline CDR1 and CDR2: SEHNR and FQNEAQ (reference sequence). V gave up 6 bases and J gave up 7 bases, with 12 bases separating them. The CDR3 length is 13 residues.

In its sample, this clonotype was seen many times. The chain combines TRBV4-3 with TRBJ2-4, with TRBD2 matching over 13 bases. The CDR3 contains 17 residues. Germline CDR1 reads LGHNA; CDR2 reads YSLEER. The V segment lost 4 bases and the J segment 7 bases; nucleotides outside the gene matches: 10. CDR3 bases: TGCGCCAGCAGCCCCACTAGCGGGGGGGCCCTCGGGAACATTCAGTACTTC. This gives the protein CASSPTSGGALGNIQYF.

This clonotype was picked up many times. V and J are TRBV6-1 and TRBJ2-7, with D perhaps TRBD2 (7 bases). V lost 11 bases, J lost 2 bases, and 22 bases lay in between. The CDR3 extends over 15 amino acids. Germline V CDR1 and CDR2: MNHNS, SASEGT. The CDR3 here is CAVGGGEELPYEQYF. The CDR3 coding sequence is TGTGCCGTAGGGGGGGGGGAGGAACTCCCCTACGAGCAGTACTTC.

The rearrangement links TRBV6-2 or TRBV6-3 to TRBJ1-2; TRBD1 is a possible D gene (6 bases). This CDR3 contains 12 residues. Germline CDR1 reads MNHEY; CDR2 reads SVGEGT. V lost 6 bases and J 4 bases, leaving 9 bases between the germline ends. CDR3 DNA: TGTGCCAGCAGCCGGACAGTCTATGGCTACACCTTC. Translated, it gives CASSRTVYGYTF.

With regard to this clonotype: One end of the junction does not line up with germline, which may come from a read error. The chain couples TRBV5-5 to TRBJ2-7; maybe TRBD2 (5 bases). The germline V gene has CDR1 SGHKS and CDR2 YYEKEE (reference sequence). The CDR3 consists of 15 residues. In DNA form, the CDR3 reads TGTGCCAGCGGCTTTACCCCGGCGCCCGGGGACGAGCAGTACTTC. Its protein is CASGFTPAPGDEQYF.

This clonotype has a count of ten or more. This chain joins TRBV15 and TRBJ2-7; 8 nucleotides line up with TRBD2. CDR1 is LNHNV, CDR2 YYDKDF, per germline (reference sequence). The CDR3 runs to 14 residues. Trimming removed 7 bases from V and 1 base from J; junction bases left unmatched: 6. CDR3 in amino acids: CATTSGRGSYEQYF. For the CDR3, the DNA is TGTGCCACCACCAGCGGGAGAGGTTCCTACGAGCAGTACTTC.

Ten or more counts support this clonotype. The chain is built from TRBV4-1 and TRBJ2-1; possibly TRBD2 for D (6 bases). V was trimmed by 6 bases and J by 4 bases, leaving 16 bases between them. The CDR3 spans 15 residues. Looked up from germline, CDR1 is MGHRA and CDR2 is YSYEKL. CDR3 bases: TGCGCCAGCAGACCTCTAGCGACCAATTACAATGAGCAGTTCTTC. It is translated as CASRPLATNYNEQFF.

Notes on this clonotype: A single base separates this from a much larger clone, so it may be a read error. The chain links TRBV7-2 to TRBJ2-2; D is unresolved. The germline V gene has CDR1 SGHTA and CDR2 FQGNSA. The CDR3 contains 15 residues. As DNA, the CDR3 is TGTGCCAGCGGCTTAGAGTTAGGCGACACCGGGGAGCTGTTTTTT. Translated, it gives CASGLELGDTGELFF.